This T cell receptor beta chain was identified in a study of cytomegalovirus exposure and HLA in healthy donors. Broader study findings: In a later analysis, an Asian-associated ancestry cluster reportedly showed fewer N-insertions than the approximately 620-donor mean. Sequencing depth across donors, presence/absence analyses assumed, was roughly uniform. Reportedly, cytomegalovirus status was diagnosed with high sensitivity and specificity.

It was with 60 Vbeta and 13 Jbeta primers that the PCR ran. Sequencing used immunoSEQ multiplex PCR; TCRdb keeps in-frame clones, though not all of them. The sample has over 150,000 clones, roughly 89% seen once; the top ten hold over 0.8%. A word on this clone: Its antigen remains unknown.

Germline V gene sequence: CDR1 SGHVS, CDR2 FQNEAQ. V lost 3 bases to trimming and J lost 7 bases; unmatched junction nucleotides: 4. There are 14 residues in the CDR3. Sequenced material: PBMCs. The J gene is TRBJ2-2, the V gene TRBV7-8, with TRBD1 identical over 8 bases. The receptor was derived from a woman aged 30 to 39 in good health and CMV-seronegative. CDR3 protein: CASSLTGANGELFF. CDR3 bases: TGTGCCAGCAGCTTGACAGGGGCGAACGGGGAGCTGTTTTTT.